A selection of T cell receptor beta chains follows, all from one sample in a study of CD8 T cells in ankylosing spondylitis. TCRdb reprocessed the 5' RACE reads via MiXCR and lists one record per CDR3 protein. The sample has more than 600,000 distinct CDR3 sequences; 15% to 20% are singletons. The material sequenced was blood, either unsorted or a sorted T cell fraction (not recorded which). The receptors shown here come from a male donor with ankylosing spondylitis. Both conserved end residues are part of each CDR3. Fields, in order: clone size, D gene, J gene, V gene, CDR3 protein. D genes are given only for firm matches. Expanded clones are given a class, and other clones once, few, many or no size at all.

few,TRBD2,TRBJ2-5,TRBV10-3,CAISSGGGMKETQYF
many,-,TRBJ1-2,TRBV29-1,CSVESYGYTF
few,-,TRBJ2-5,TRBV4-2,CASSLELGYQETQYF
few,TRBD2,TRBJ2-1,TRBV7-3,CASSRLDGGDNEQFF
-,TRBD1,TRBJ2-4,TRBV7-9,CASSLEEGQPVYF
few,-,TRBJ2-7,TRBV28,CATGDGFPYF
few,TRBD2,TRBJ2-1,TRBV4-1,CASSDGTSGGYEQFF
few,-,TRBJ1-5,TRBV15,CATSGSTGHQPQHF
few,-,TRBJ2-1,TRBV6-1,CASGAGGQFF
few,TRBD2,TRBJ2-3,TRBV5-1,CASSTGTSQDTQYF
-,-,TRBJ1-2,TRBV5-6,CASSLGRPLGDGYTF
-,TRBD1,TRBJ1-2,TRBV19,CASKAGTGGRGYTF
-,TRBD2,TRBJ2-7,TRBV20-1,CSARLAGSPEQYF
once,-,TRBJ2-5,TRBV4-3,CASSQVFDYLQETQYF
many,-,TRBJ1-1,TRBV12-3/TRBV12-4,CASRRETVNTEAFF
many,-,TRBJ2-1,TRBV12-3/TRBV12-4,CASSVDVAYNEQFF
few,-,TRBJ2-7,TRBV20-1,CSARGSGGQPLSEQYF
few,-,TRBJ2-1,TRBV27,CASSPLGEVSSYNEQFF
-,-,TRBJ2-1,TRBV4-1,CASSRERDSPSFF
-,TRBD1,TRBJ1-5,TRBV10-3,CAISEGGGNQPQHF
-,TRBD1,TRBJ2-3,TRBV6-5,CASSYSDTGGPDTQYF
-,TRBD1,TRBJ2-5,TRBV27,CASSYRGDRVRETQYF
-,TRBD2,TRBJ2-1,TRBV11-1,CASAGAYYNEQFF
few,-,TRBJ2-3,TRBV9,CASSVEAGSTDTQYF
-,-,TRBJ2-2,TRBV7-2,CASSLEREEGELFF
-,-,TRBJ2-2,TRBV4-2,CASSRGMAGELFF
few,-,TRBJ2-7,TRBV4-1,CASSQLAGPQGEQYF
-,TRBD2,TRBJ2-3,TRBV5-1,CASSLRRQGTREGTSGGYPDTQYF
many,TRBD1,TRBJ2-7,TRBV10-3,CAISGGPGTDTYEQYF
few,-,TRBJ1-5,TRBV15,CATSLRSNQPQHF
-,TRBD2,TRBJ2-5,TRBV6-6,CASWGGGETQYF
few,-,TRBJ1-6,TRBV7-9,CASSITGTPNSPLHF
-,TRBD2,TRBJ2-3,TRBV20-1,CSASRGLAGGEDTQYF
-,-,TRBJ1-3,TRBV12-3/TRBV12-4,CASKQSGGWVGNTIYF
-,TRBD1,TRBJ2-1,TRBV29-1,CSVRADRDSYNEQFF
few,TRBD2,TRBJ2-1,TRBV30,CAWTRVPSGAYNEQFF
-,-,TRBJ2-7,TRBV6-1,CASSLTGFDEQYF
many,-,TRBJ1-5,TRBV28,CASSLDSWGIGGNQPQHF
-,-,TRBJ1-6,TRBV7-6,CASSLGGDGLSPLHF
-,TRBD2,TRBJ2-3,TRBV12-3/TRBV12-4,CASTASGRGTDTQYF
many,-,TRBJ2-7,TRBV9,CASSVGGGAAYEQYF
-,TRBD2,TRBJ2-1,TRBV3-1,CASSQITGTSGHNEQFF
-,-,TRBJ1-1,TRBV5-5,CASSLEAGREGAEAFF
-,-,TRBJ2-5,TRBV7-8,CASSSLGIQETQYF
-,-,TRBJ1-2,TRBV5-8,CASSSLGRGQQNYGYTF
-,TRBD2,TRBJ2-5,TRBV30,CAWSVVAGRQETQYF
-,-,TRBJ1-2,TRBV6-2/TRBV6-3,CASSSEQTNYGYTF
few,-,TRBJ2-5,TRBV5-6,CASSLGQTEETQYF
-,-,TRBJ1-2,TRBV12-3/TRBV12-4,CASSYNRVNYGYTF
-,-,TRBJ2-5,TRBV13,CASSLGGEDQETQYF
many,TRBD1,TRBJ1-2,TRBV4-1,CASSSGDRGQANYGYTF
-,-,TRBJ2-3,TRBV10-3,CAISDGELTGTQYF
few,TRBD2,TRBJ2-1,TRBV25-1,CASSPLRGDGFGNEQFF
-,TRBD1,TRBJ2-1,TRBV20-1,CSARGQGNRNEQFF